The 5 T cell receptor beta chains reported below all come from one sample, sequenced in a study of OX40 agonist ivuxolimab in advanced cancers. The repertoire was sequenced with immunoSEQ multiplex PCR; TCRdb's copy has only in-frame clones and lacks some. The sample holds under 40,000 clones, over 65% seen once. The sample here was CD4+ or CD8+ T cells sorted from blood, taken in a trial of the OX40 agonist ivuxolimab. The receptors here all came from an adult with an advanced solid tumor such as melanoma, head and neck, liver or kidney cancer.

This clone was seen only a few times. This chain uses TRBV4-1 with TRBJ1-3; no reliable D call. V was shortened by 0 bases and J by 6 bases, with 6 bases between the two germline ends. This CDR3 region has 13 residues. Germline loops: CDR1 MGHRA, CDR2 YSYEKL. The CDR3 nucleotides are TGCGCCAGCAGCCAAGATCCCTTAAACACCATATATTTT. It yields the protein CASSQDPLNTIYF.

The chain uses TRBV7-2 and TRBJ2-1, with 9 bases identical to TRBD2. CDR1 and CDR2 (germline): SGHTA, FQGNSA. The J segment lost 5 bases and the V segment lost 1 base, leaving 3 bases of the junction unmatched. The CDR3 length is 15 residues. Here the CDR3 reads CASSLGLAGNNEQFF. CDR3 DNA sequence: TGTGCCAGCAGCTTAGGGCTAGCGGGAAACAATGAGCAGTTCTTC.

The chain combines TRBV4-3 with TRBJ2-1; 7 positions match TRBD2. Germline V gene lookup returns CDR1 LGHNA and CDR2 YSLEER. CDR3 length equals 16 residues. Losses at the gene ends were 1 base for V and 4 bases for J; bases not matched to a gene: 7. The CDR3 bases are TGCGCCAGCAGCCAAGGATGGGGGGGATTATACAATGAGCAGTTCTTC. Translation gives CASSQGWGGLYNEQFF.

The chain carries TRBV19 and TRBJ2-2; no clear D gene. The germline V and J ends were trimmed by 6 bases and 7 bases, with 6 bases remaining between them. CDR1 and CDR2 (germline): LNHDA, SQIVND (reference sequence). The CDR3 contains 11 residues. Here the CDR3 reads CASSHIGELFF. The CDR3, as DNA: TGTGCCAGTAGCCATATCGGGGAGCTGTTTTTT.

The gene calls are TRBV2 and TRBJ2-5, with TRBD2 identical over 7 bases. This CDR3 has 14 residues. Germline lookup yields CDR1 SNHLY and CDR2 FYNNEI. With 5 bases clipped from V and 5 bases from J, the junction kept 8 bases outside the gene matches. CDR3 protein: CASSPKEGGETQYF. DNA for the CDR3: TGTGCCAGCAGTCCAAAAGAGGGAGGGGAGACCCAGTACTTC.